Listed below are T cell receptor beta chains from one sample, sequenced in a study of cytomegalovirus exposure and HLA in healthy donors. Assay: immunoSEQ multiplex PCR; the TCRdb copy retains only in-frame clones and omits some. This sample has 200,000 to 250,000 clones, with roughly 84% found just once. Sequencing input: PBMCs. The receptors shown here come from a woman aged 18-29 years in good health and CMV-seropositive. Each CDR3 is given with its conserved first and last residue. Fields, in order: clone size, J gene, V gene, D gene, CDR3 protein, CDR3 DNA. D genes are given only for firm matches. The size field is filled for only some rows; it gives once, few, many or a size class.

size: few
J: TRBJ2-7
V: TRBV19
D: -
CDR3: CASSPGRSYEQYF
DNA: TGTGCCAGTTCCCCGGGGAGGTCCTACGAGCAGTACTTC

size: -
J: TRBJ2-5
V: TRBV6-1
D: -
CDR3: CASSDNQGRQETQYF
DNA: TGTGCCAGCAGTGATAACCAGGGGCGTCAAGAGACCCAGTACTTC

size: -
J: TRBJ1-5
V: TRBV11-2
D: -
CDR3: CASSLRTDDQPQHF
DNA: TGTGCCAGCAGCCTCCGGACAGACGATCAGCCCCAGCATTTT

size: -
J: TRBJ2-7
V: TRBV30
D: -
CDR3: CAWRANYEQYF
DNA: TGTGCCTGGAGGGCCAACTACGAGCAGTACTTC

size: -
J: TRBJ2-7
V: TRBV28
D: TRBD1
CDR3: CASSPRTGSPREQYF
DNA: TGTGCCAGCAGTCCTCGGACAGGATCACCCAGGGAGCAGTACTTC

size: -
J: TRBJ1-1
V: TRBV28
D: -
CDR3: CASSLVGGVEAFF
DNA: TGTGCCAGCAGTTTAGTAGGAGGCGTTGAAGCTTTCTTT

size: few
J: TRBJ1-1
V: TRBV28
D: -
CDR3: CASSPLSSEAFF
DNA: TGTGCCAGCAGTCCACTGTCTTCTGAAGCTTTCTTT

size: once
J: TRBJ1-5
V: TRBV4-1
D: -
CDR3: CASSQGQSSNQPQHF
DNA: TGCGCCAGCAGCCAAGGACAGAGCTCCAATCAGCCCCAGCATTTT

size: -
J: TRBJ2-7
V: TRBV18
D: -
CDR3: CASSPSGTYYEQYF
DNA: TGTGCCAGCTCACCCTCTGGGACTTACTACGAGCAGTACTTC

size: -
J: TRBJ2-7
V: TRBV28
D: TRBD2
CDR3: CASSLTYGGRVYEQYF
DNA: TGTGCCAGCAGTTTAACCTACGGCGGGAGGGTCTACGAGCAGTACTTC

size: -
J: TRBJ2-1
V: TRBV10-1
D: -
CDR3: CASSESRSVYSYNEQFF
DNA: TGCGCCAGCAGTGAGTCGAGGAGCGTCTACTCCTACAATGAGCAGTTCTTC

size: -
J: TRBJ1-1
V: TRBV10-2
D: -
CDR3: CASSATAVGTEAFF
DNA: TGCGCCAGCAGTGCCACAGCGGTGGGCACTGAAGCTTTCTTT

size: -
J: TRBJ2-7
V: TRBV13
D: -
CDR3: CASSQPLDRNYEQYF
DNA: TGTGCCAGCAGCCAACCCCTTGACAGGAACTACGAGCAGTACTTC

size: once
J: TRBJ2-3
V: TRBV5-4
D: -
CDR3: CASSLAGRADTQYF
DNA: TGTGCCAGCAGCTTGGCTGGGCGGGCAGATACGCAGTATTTT

size: -
J: TRBJ2-3
V: TRBV9
D: -
CDR3: CASSVAELDWGLAGAQYF
DNA: TGTGCCAGCAGCGTAGCTGAATTGGATTGGGGACTGGCCGGCGCGCAGTATTTT

size: -
J: TRBJ2-7
V: TRBV15
D: TRBD1
CDR3: CATSKSRDRGEQYF
DNA: TGTGCCACCAGCAAGTCCCGGGACAGGGGCGAGCAGTACTTC

size: -
J: TRBJ1-1
V: TRBV4-1
D: TRBD1
CDR3: CASSQTGEATEAFF
DNA: TGCGCCAGCAGCCAAACAGGGGAGGCCACTGAAGCTTTCTTT

size: -
J: TRBJ1-1
V: TRBV4-2
D: TRBD1
CDR3: CASSPGQGSTEAFF
DNA: TGTGCCAGCAGCCCGGGACAGGGGTCCACTGAAGCTTTCTTT

size: -
J: TRBJ1-5
V: TRBV7-2
D: -
CDR3: CASSLGGAGNQPQHF
DNA: TGTGCCAGCAGCTTAGGCGGAGCCGGTAATCAGCCCCAGCATTTT

size: -
J: TRBJ1-5
V: TRBV30
D: -
CDR3: CAWSRGTQPQHF
DNA: TGTGCCTGGAGTCGGGGGACCCAGCCCCAGCATTTT

size: -
J: TRBJ2-2
V: TRBV28
D: -
CDR3: CASSLPDTGELFF
DNA: TGTGCCAGCAGTTTACCCGACACCGGGGAGCTGTTTTTT

size: -
J: TRBJ2-7
V: TRBV29-1
D: -
CDR3: CSVPGDSGAYEQYF
DNA: TGCAGCGTTCCCGGCGATAGCGGAGCCTACGAGCAGTACTTC

size: -
J: TRBJ2-7
V: TRBV10-3
D: TRBD1
CDR3: CAACGASGQGSDEQYF
DNA: TGTGCCGCCTGTGGGGCCTCGGGACAGGGATCGGACGAGCAGTACTTC

size: -
J: TRBJ2-7
V: TRBV7-9
D: TRBD2
CDR3: CASSLAAGVPYEQYF
DNA: TGTGCCAGCAGCTTAGCGGCGGGGGTCCCCTACGAGCAGTACTTC

size: -
J: TRBJ2-4
V: TRBV2
D: TRBD2
CDR3: CASGRPSGDLAKNIQYF
DNA: TGTGCCAGTGGGAGGCCTAGCGGGGACCTAGCCAAAAACATTCAGTACTTC

size: -
J: TRBJ1-1
V: TRBV2
D: TRBD1
CDR3: CASGSGTGDTEAFF
DNA: TGTGCCAGCGGTTCCGGGACAGGGGACACTGAAGCTTTCTTT

size: -
J: TRBJ2-1
V: TRBV27
D: TRBD2
CDR3: CASSPTSDEQFF
DNA: TGTGCCAGCAGTCCAACTAGCGATGAGCAGTTCTTC

size: once
J: TRBJ2-2
V: TRBV5-1
D: -
CDR3: CASSSLARRTGELFF
DNA: TGCGCCAGCAGCTCACTGGCCCGGCGGACCGGGGAGCTGTTTTTT

size: -
J: TRBJ2-7
V: TRBV5-1
D: -
CDR3: CASKKTLTDYEQYF
DNA: TGCGCCAGCAAGAAAACCTTGACAGATTACGAGCAGTACTTC

size: -
J: TRBJ2-7
V: TRBV5-4
D: TRBD1
CDR3: CASSFQGASTYEQYF
DNA: TGTGCCAGCAGCTTTCAGGGGGCGAGTACCTACGAGCAGTACTTC

size: -
J: TRBJ2-1
V: TRBV6-1
D: -
CDR3: CASSEARRGTYNEQFF
DNA: TGTGCCAGCAGTGAAGCACGACGGGGGACCTACAATGAGCAGTTCTTC

size: -
J: TRBJ2-7
V: TRBV5-8
D: TRBD2
CDR3: CASSTTSGTSYEQYF
DNA: TGTGCCAGCAGTACGACTAGCGGGACTTCCTACGAGCAGTACTTC

size: -
J: TRBJ2-7
V: TRBV7-9
D: -
CDR3: CASRLADRDEQYF
DNA: TGTGCCAGCAGGTTAGCCGATCGGGACGAGCAGTACTTC

size: -
J: TRBJ1-2
V: TRBV7-9
D: -
CDR3: CASSPRGSGYTF
DNA: TGTGCCAGCAGCCCTCGGGGTAGTGGCTACACCTTC

size: -
J: TRBJ1-2
V: TRBV30
D: -
CDR3: CAWSVLQGKWNTF
DNA: TGTGCCTGGAGTGTACTACAGGGAAAGTGGAACACCTTC

size: -
J: TRBJ1-5
V: TRBV28
D: TRBD1
CDR3: CASSLLTGGFSNQPQHF
DNA: TGTGCCAGCAGCCTATTGACAGGGGGGTTCAGCAATCAGCCCCAGCATTTT

size: -
J: TRBJ1-2
V: TRBV27
D: TRBD1
CDR3: CASSFPPRTGAFNYGYTF
DNA: TGTGCCAGCAGTTTCCCCCCTCGGACAGGCGCCTTTAACTATGGCTACACCTTC

size: -
J: TRBJ2-1
V: TRBV5-6
D: -
CDR3: CASSLRYIYNEQFF
DNA: TGTGCCAGCAGCTTGCGCTATATCTACAATGAGCAGTTCTTC

size: -
J: TRBJ1-2
V: TRBV19
D: TRBD1
CDR3: CATRTGGLTYGYTF
DNA: TGTGCCACCAGGACAGGGGGTCTTACTTATGGCTACACCTTC

size: -
J: TRBJ2-2
V: TRBV11-2
D: -
CDR3: CASSSYRGGAGTGELFF
DNA: TGTGCCAGCAGTTCTTATCGTGGGGGGGCAGGCACCGGGGAGCTGTTTTTT

size: -
J: TRBJ2-3
V: TRBV5-1
D: -
CDR3: CASSLVGTTDTQYF
DNA: TGCGCCAGCAGCTTGGTCGGGACAACAGATACGCAGTATTTT

size: -
J: TRBJ2-5
V: TRBV28
D: -
CDR3: CASSEISQGLGETQYF
DNA: TGTGCCAGCAGCGAAATATCACAGGGATTGGGGGAGACCCAGTACTTC

size: -
J: TRBJ2-1
V: TRBV5-4
D: TRBD2
CDR3: CASSLGASGYNEQFF
DNA: TGTGCCAGCAGCTTGGGAGCTAGCGGTTACAATGAGCAGTTCTTC

size: -
J: TRBJ2-2
V: TRBV7-7
D: TRBD2
CDR3: CASSFRLAANTGELFF
DNA: TGTGCTAGCAGCTTTAGACTAGCAGCGAACACCGGGGAGCTGTTTTTT